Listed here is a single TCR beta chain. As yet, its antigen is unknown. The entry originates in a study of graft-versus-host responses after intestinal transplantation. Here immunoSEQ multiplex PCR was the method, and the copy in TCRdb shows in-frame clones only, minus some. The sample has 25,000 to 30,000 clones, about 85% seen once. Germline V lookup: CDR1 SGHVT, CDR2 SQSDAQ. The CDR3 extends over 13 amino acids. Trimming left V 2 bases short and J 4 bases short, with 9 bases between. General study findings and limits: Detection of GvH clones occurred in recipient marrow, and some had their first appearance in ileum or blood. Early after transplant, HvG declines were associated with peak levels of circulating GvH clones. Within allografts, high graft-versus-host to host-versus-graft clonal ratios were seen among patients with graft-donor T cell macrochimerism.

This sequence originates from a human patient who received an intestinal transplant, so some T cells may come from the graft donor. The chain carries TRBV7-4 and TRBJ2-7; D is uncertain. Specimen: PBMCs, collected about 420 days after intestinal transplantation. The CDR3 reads CASSLWVGYEQYF. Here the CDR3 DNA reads TGTGCCAGCAGCTTATGGGTAGGGTACGAGCAGTACTTC. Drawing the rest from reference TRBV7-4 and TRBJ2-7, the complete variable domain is GAGVSQSPRYKVAKRGRDVALRCDSISGHVTLYWYRQTLGQGSEVLTYSQSDAQRDKSGRPSGRFSAERPERSVSTLKIQRTEQGDSAVYLCASSLWVGYEQYFGPGTRLTVT.